Below are 13 T cell receptor beta chains sequenced from a single sample in a study of a mutant IDH1 vaccine in newly diagnosed glioma. Profiled with immunoSEQ multiplex PCR; TCRdb holds only in-frame clones, not every one. The top ten hold approximately 4% of the sample, which has 60,000 or so clones, 85% seen once. The time point was: week 23, last vaccination. With topical imiquimod, each dose of the vaccine consisted of 300 ug of mutant IDH1 20-mer peptide. Their antigen targets remain unknown. Specimen: PBMCs, collected from a glioma patient whose treatment included an IDH1 peptide vaccine. The receptors shown here come from a young man with glioma.

The chain links TRBV6-1 to TRBJ2-7; no clear D gene. This CDR3 is built from 13 residues. From germline, CDR1 is MNHNS and CDR2 SASEGT. V was trimmed by 4 bases and J by 4 bases, leaving 11 bases between them. The CDR3 loop is CASSVGSVYEQYF. CDR3 nucleotides: TGTGCCAGCAGTGTGGGTTCGGTTTACGAGCAGTACTTC.

This clone has only one observation. The chain combines TRBV2 with TRBJ2-7, with unresolved D. Germline V gene sequence: CDR1 SNHLY, CDR2 FYNNEI. V lost 7 bases to trimming and J lost 0 bases, with 13 bases between them. The CDR3 extends over 14 amino acids. In DNA form, the CDR3 reads TGTGCCAGCACCCCCGGCCGATTCTCCTACGAGCAGTACTTC. Its protein product is CASTPGRFSYEQYF.

This rearrangement joins TRBV7-8 to TRBJ2-4, with 11 bases that match TRBD2. Per the germline V gene, CDR1 is SGHVS and CDR2 is FQNEAQ. V was pared by 5 bases and J by 6 bases, with 6 bases of the junction left unmatched. This CDR3 has 15 residues. The CDR3 nucleotides are TGTGCCAGCAGCCCCTCAACTAGCGGGGGAAACATTCAGTACTTC. Protein sequence: CASSPSTSGGNIQYF.

The V gene is TRBV2, the J gene TRBJ2-7; possible D gene TRBD1, 5 bases. V lost 4 bases, J lost 3 bases, and 10 bases lay in between. Germline lookup yields CDR1 SNHLY and CDR2 FYNNEI. CDR3 length equals 13 residues. The CDR3 DNA reads as TGTGCCAGCAGTGGGGGCCAGGGCTACGAGCAGTACTTC. The encoded protein is CASSGGQGYEQYF. Using reference TRBV2 and TRBJ2-7 for the parts outside the CDR3, the full variable domain is EPEVTQTPSHQVTQMGQEVILRCVPISNHLYFYWYRQILGQKVEFLVSFYNNEISEKSEIFDDQFSVERPDGSNFTLKIRSTKLEDSAMYFCASSGGQGYEQYFGPGTRLTVT.

The rearrangement uses TRBV6-5 and TRBJ1-2; 7 nucleotides match TRBD1. The CDR3 sequence is 15 residues long. The germline V gene has CDR1 MNHEY and CDR2 SVGAGI. Trimming cost V 6 bases and J 2 bases; bases outside gene matches: 9. The CDR3 coding sequence is TGTGCCAGCAGGGGCAACCGGGACAGCAACTATGGCTACACCTTC. This translates into CASRGNRDSNYGYTF.

This rearrangement joins TRBV27 to TRBJ2-1; TRBD1 or TRBD2 may be the D gene (6 bases each). V lost 3 bases to trimming and J lost 7 bases, with 10 bases between them. The germline gives CDR1 MNHEY, CDR2 SMNVEV (reference sequence). The CDR3 covers 13 residues. The CDR3 region has the DNA TGTGCCAGCAGTTTGGGGGGCCCTAATGAGCAGTTCTTC. Its translation is CASSLGGPNEQFF.

This chain uses TRBV25-1 with TRBJ1-6; D not certain. This CDR3 contains 15 residues. Germline CDR1 MGHDK, CDR2 SYGVNS. V was clipped by 3 bases and J by 7 bases, with 13 bases between them. CDR3 region: CASSEVSGWNSPLHF. Written as DNA, the CDR3 is TGTGCCAGCAGTGAGGTATCGGGGTGGAATTCACCCCTCCACTTT.

This sequence joins TRBV11-3 and TRBJ2-1; 8 nucleotides agree with TRBD2. CDR1 is SGHNT and CDR2 is YENEEA in the germline V gene. V shed 3 bases, J shed 6 bases, and the junction held 16 bases outside the gene matches. This CDR3 has 18 residues. In DNA, the CDR3 is TGTGCCAGCAGCTTCGTTAATAGCGGGGCCAAACCAGGCAATGAGCAGTTCTTC. Its translation is CASSFVNSGAKPGNEQFF.

DNA for the CDR3: TGCGCCAGCAGCGCGGACCTAGGGGAGACCCAGTACTTC. This sequence encodes CASSADLGETQYF. The rearrangement links TRBV5-1 to TRBJ2-5, with D unclear. CDR3 size: 13 residues. V gave up 4 bases and J gave up 5 bases, with 12 bases separating them. The V gene's germline CDR1 is SGHRS and CDR2 YFSETQ.

V gene TRBV10-2 combines with J gene TRBJ2-3; 7 bases are a match to TRBD2. CDR3 size: 14 residues. V trimming: 5 bases; J trimming: 1 base; junction bases outside the gene matches: 3. Germline assignment: CDR1 WSHSY and CDR2 SAAADI. The CDR3 loop is CASSSGVGTDTQYF. CDR3 coding DNA: TGCGCCAGCAGTAGCGGGGTTGGCACAGATACGCAGTATTTT.

The chain's CDR3 is CATVGQINQPQHF. The CDR3 DNA is TGTGCCACAGTCGGGCAGATCAATCAGCCCCAGCATTTT. V gene TRBV19 combines with J gene TRBJ1-5, with D unclear. The ends were cut back, 10 bases at V and 3 bases at J, with 13 bases in the middle. This CDR3 region has 13 residues. The germline V gene encodes CDR1 LNHDA and CDR2 SQIVND (reference sequence).

J is TRBJ2-3 and V is TRBV2; 14 bases agree with TRBD2. The length of the CDR3 is 17 residues. Losses at the gene ends were 5 bases for V and 0 bases for J; bases not matched to a gene: 4. Germline V gives CDR1 SNHLY, CDR2 FYNNEI. CDR3 in DNA: TGTGCCAGCAGTCGACTAGCGGGGGGGCTCAGCACAGATACGCAGTATTTT. This translates into CASSRLAGGLSTDTQYF.

CDR3 amino acids: CASSSETRRYEQYF. CDR3 in DNA: TGTGCCAGCAGCTCGGAAACCAGGCGGTACGAGCAGTACTTC. The V and J genes are TRBV7-2 and TRBJ2-7; D gene uncertain. Trimming stripped 4 bases from V and 4 bases from J, with 14 bases between. The germline gives CDR1 SGHTA, CDR2 FQGNSA. The CDR3 spans 14 residues.